Each of the 20 T cell receptor beta chains below was sequenced from the same sample in a study of blood T cell repertoires in COVID-19. Clones were sequenced by immunoSEQ multiplex PCR, and TCRdb holds only the in-frame ones, with some missing. Of about 280,000 clones in the sample, nearly 90% were seen once. Sequenced sample: PBMCs or T cells enriched from blood (not recorded which). The receptors originated from a young woman with acute COVID-19.

The chain carries TRBV2 and TRBJ1-1; D is ambiguous. The CDR3 length is 15 residues. Germline V gives CDR1 SNHLY, CDR2 FYNNEI. Trimming removed 1 base from V and 5 bases from J, with 14 bases in between. The CDR3 nucleotides are TGTGCCAGCAGTGAAGACGAACTGAGGGTTACTGAAGCTTTCTTT. This sequence encodes CASSEDELRVTEAFF.

The V and J genes are TRBV11-3 and TRBJ2-3; D remains unclear. Germline CDR1 and CDR2: SGHNT and YENEEA. This CDR3 is built from 12 residues. V lost 5 bases and J lost 8, with 11 bases in between. CDR3 coding DNA: TGTGCCAGCAGCAAGAACCAGGCTACGCAGTATTTT. It translates to CASSKNQATQYF. The full variable domain, completed using reference TRBV11-3 and TRBJ2-3, is EAGVVQSPRYKIIEKKQPVAFWCNPISGHNTLYWYLQNLGQGPELLIRYENEEAVDDSQLPKDRFSAERLKGVDSTLKIQPAELGDSAVYLCASSKNQATQYFGPGTRLTVL.

The chain couples TRBV12-3 or TRBV12-4 to TRBJ2-2; possibly TRBD2 for D (5 bases). V gave up 10 bases and J gave up 5 bases, with 11 bases separating them. The CDR3 runs 12 residues. In DNA, the CDR3 is TGTGCCACCAAGAGGGAAACCGGGGAGCTGTTTTTT. Its protein is CATKRETGELFF.

The rearrangement links TRBV6-5 to TRBJ2-5, with TRBD1 matching over 11 bases. CDR3 size: 16 residues. After removal of 2 bases from V and 5 bases from J, the junction contained 7 bases not matched to a gene. CDR1 MNHEY and CDR2 SVGAGI come from the germline V gene. The CDR3 DNA is TGTGCCAGCAGTTACCTGCGGACAGGGGGCGGTGAGACCCAGTACTTC. This translates into CASSYLRTGGGETQYF.

The chain uses TRBV15 and TRBJ1-2; 10 positions match TRBD1. The germline V gene has CDR1 LNHNV and CDR2 YYDKDF (reference sequence). CDR3 length equals 17 residues. The trim removed 1 base at V and 7 bases at J, leaving 12 bases unmatched. CDR3 in DNA: TGTGCCACCAGCAGAGGAGTCCGGACAGGGGGATTCGTTGGCTACACCTTC. It is translated as CATSRGVRTGGFVGYTF. Complete variable domain (other parts from reference TRBV15 and TRBJ1-2): DAMVIQNPRYQVTQFGKPVTLSCSQTLNHNVMYWYQQKSSQAPKLLFHYYDKDFNNEADTPDNFQSRRPNTSFCFLDIRSPGLGDTAMYLCATSRGVRTGGFVGYTFGSGTRLTVV.

This chain joins TRBV27 and TRBJ2-7, with 7 nucleotides matching TRBD1. V lost 6 bases, J lost 4 bases, and 6 bases stayed unmatched. This CDR3 contains 13 residues. Germline loops: CDR1 MNHEY, CDR2 SMNVEV (reference sequence). The CDR3 DNA reads TGTGCCAGCAGAAGACAGGGCGTTTACGAGCAGTACTTC. It translates to CASRRQGVYEQYF.

The rearrangement joins TRBV6-5 to TRBJ1-5; TRBD1 matches at 8 bases. Germline V gene sequence: CDR1 MNHEY, CDR2 SVGAGI. V gave up 10 bases and J gave up 7 bases; unmatched junction bases: 12. The CDR3 totals 14 residues. The CDR3 here is CATSTGGSGQPQHF. CDR3 sequence (DNA): TGTGCCACCTCAACAGGGGGATCCGGACAGCCCCAGCATTTT.

The rearrangement uses TRBV20-1 and TRBJ2-7; D might be TRBD2 (6 bases). The ends were cut back, 3 bases at V and 3 bases at J, with 15 bases in the middle. Looked up from germline, CDR1 is DFQATT and CDR2 is SNEGSKA (reference sequence). The CDR3 totals 14 residues. CDR3 region: CSASAGTHSYEQYF. The CDR3 DNA is TGCAGTGCTAGTGCCGGGACTCACAGCTACGAGCAGTACTTC.

The chain links TRBV24-1 to TRBJ2-1; D possibly corresponds to TRBD2 (5 bases). Germline CDR1 KGHDR, CDR2 SFDVKD. The CDR3 is made up of 16 amino acids. The ends were cut back, 1 base at V and 6 bases at J, with 15 bases in the middle. CDR3 amino acids: CATSDFGGSHPNEQFF. CDR3 coding DNA: TGTGCCACCAGTGATTTTGGTGGGAGTCACCCCAATGAGCAGTTCTTC.

The rearrangement uses TRBV27 and TRBJ2-7; 11 bases match TRBD1. Per germline, CDR1 MNHEY and CDR2 SMNVEV (reference sequence). V lost 3 bases and J lost 6; bases outside the gene matches: 4. The CDR3 totals 14 residues. The CDR3 nucleotides are TGTGCCAGCAGTTTTGGGACAGGGGGTCTCGAGCAGTACTTC. Translation: CASSFGTGGLEQYF.

The count of this clone is one. The CDR3 DNA follows: TGTGCCAGCAGCTTGTTACAGGGGGTCGGCTTAGACACCTTC. Translated: CASSLLQGVGLDTF. The rearrangement links TRBV5-6 to TRBJ1-2; 8 nucleotides align to TRBD1. This CDR3 comprises 14 residues. The germline CDR1 and CDR2 sequences are SGHDT and YYEEEE. V was clipped by 1 base and J by 12 bases; unmatched bases: 11.

The J gene is TRBJ2-7, the V gene TRBV6-2 or TRBV6-3; 8 bases align to TRBD1. Trimming took 6 bases from V and 3 from J; bases not matched to a gene: 16. The CDR3 covers 17 residues. Germline CDR1 is MNHEY and CDR2 is SVGEGT. CDR3 coding DNA: TGTGCCAGCAGCCCTTGGGGGCCCAGGACAGGGATCTACGAGCAGTACTTC. Translating gives CASSPWGPRTGIYEQYF.

J is TRBJ2-7 and V is TRBV7-2; no definite D call. V lost 3 bases to trimming and J lost 0 bases, with 9 bases between them. The CDR3 is 14 amino acids. CDR1 and CDR2 from the germline V gene are SGHTA and FQGNSA. The CDR3 coding sequence is TGTGCCAGCAGCTTTTCCATCCCCTCCTACGAGCAGTACTTC. Protein sequence: CASSFSIPSYEQYF.

The chain recombines TRBV7-8 with TRBJ2-5; tentatively, D is TRBD1 (5 bases). Germline V gene data show CDR1 as SGHVS and CDR2 as FQNEAQ. The germline V and J ends were trimmed by 1 base and 5 bases, with 20 bases remaining between them. This CDR3 has 17 residues. In DNA form, the CDR3 reads TGTGCCAGCAGCTTAGTCCACCCTGGGGCGCGCTGGGAGACCCAGTACTTC. As protein: CASSLVHPGARWETQYF.

The chain recombines TRBV13 with TRBJ2-3, with D unresolved. Germline-derived CDR1 and CDR2 are PRHDT and FYEKMQ (reference sequence). The CDR3 is made up of 12 amino acids. Trimming took 2 bases from V and 2 from J, leaving 2 bases between them. The CDR3 sequence: CASSLYTDTQYF. CDR3 coding DNA: TGTGCCAGCAGCTTATACACAGATACGCAGTATTTT.

The chain combines TRBV7-8 with TRBJ1-2; no firm D call. The V end lost 5 bases, the J end lost 8 bases, and 12 bases lay between the germline ends. CDR1 is SGHVS, CDR2 FQNEAQ, per germline. This CDR3 has 12 residues. CDR3 nucleotide sequence: TGTGCCAGCAGCGGCCACGCGGGCGGCTACACCTTC. It yields the protein CASSGHAGGYTF.

The J gene is TRBJ2-7, the V gene TRBV7-8; no definite D call. The CDR3 covers 15 residues. The V end was cut by 0 bases, the J end by 0 bases, with 9 bases between. Germline CDR1 SGHVS, CDR2 FQNEAQ. This chain's CDR3 is CASSLASAVSYEQYF. Written as DNA, the CDR3 is TGTGCCAGCAGCTTAGCTTCGGCGGTCTCCTACGAGCAGTACTTC. Supplemented by reference TRBV7-8 and TRBJ2-7, the full variable domain reads GAGVSQSPRYKVAKRGQDVALRCDPISGHVSLFWYQQALGQGPEFLTYFQNEAQLDKSGLPSDRFFAERPEGSVSTLKIQRTQQEDSAVYLCASSLASAVSYEQYFGPGTRLTVT.

The V call is TRBV7-9, the J call TRBJ2-2; D might be TRBD2 (7 bases). This CDR3 has 16 residues. The ends were cut back, 3 bases at V and 7 bases at J, with 18 bases in the middle. CDR1 SEHNR and CDR2 FQNEAQ come from the germline V gene (reference sequence). This chain's CDR3 is CASSFGPGGAGGELFF. The CDR3 coding sequence is TGTGCCAGCAGCTTCGGTCCGGGGGGCGCGGGCGGGGAGCTGTTTTTT.

The chain uses TRBV11-1 and TRBJ2-7, with 10 bases that match TRBD1. Germline V gene sequence: CDR1 SGHAT, CDR2 FQDESV (reference sequence). V dropped 3 bases and J dropped 2; count of bases not matched to a gene: 4. This CDR3 spans 15 amino acids. The CDR3 reads CASSFSGTGAYEQYF. CDR3 sequence (DNA): TGTGCCAGCAGCTTTAGTGGGACAGGGGCCTACGAGCAGTACTTC.

V is TRBV27 and J is TRBJ2-3; D might be TRBD1 (6 bases). The germline V gene encodes CDR1 MNHEY and CDR2 SMNVEV (reference sequence). V gave up 2 bases and J gave up 3 bases, with 15 bases separating them. The CDR3 is made up of 16 amino acids. The CDR3 sequence is CASSLTESQGTDTQYF. As DNA, the CDR3 is TGTGCCAGCAGTTTAACAGAAAGTCAGGGGACAGATACGCAGTATTTT.